This T cell receptor (beta chain) is drawn from a study of cytomegalovirus exposure and HLA in healthy donors. Whole-study results and caveats: Cytomegalovirus-associated TCR beta chains were listed, numbering around 150.

Libraries were prepared by immunoSEQ multiplex PCR; TCRdb keeps only in-frame clonotypes and omits some of them. The repertoire holds tens of thousands of clones, with approximately 93% as singletons. To note about this clone: Its matching antigen is unknown.

The germline CDR1 and CDR2 sequences are MDHEN and SYDVKM. The CDR3 has 13 amino acids. J gave up 3 bases and V 2 bases, and 0 bases lay outside the gene matches. The TCR was taken from a woman aged 25 to 39 in good health and CMV-seropositive. Sequenced: PBMCs. The V and J genes are TRBV28 and TRBJ1-2, with 7 bases matching TRBD1. The CDR3 nucleotides read TGTGCCAGCAGTTTAGGGACAGACTATGGCTACACCTTC. Its translation is CASSLGTDYGYTF.